This is a list of T cell receptor beta chains from one sample in a study of T-cell reconstitution after alpha-beta-depleted transplantation in children. In TCRdb, the PCR reads were re-called with MiXCR into one record per CDR3 protein. The data show approximately 70,000 distinct CDR3 sequences, just under 5% seen once. The sample was PBMCs, mostly from graft donor cells, taken 180 days after TCRalphabeta/CD19-depleted stem cell transplant. The receptors shown here come from a boy under three years old who had a stem cell transplant for acute myeloid leukemia, so the T cells may come from the graft donor. CDR3s include the opening cysteine and the closing phenylalanine or tryptophan. A D gene is named only where the DNA matches it firmly.

d_call,j_call,v_call,cdr3_aa
NA,TRBJ2-2,TRBV4-1,CASSQDEAGAIPGELFF
NA,TRBJ1-1,TRBV9,CASSVEAELNTEAFF
NA,TRBJ2-3,TRBV5-1,CASSPQGWVTDTQYF
NA,TRBJ2-3,TRBV6-2/TRBV6-3,CASTIRMGTDTQYF
NA,TRBJ2-1,TRBV6-2/TRBV6-3,CASSYSGHRSYNEQFF
NA,TRBJ1-1,TRBV9,CASSAVIYTEAFF
NA,TRBJ2-1,TRBV5-1,CASSLEVEQFF
TRBD1,TRBJ1-5,TRBV11-2,CASSLEQGGQPQHF
NA,TRBJ2-2,TRBV4-1,CASSPPTVIPNTGELFF
TRBD1,TRBJ2-5,TRBV5-1,CASSFGQGIETQYF
NA,TRBJ2-1,TRBV18,CASSPRQGGSYNEQFF
NA,TRBJ2-2,TRBV12-3/TRBV12-4,CASPRAGELFF
TRBD2,TRBJ2-1,TRBV25-1,CASSQPSGGEQFF
TRBD1,TRBJ1-4,TRBV12-3/TRBV12-4,CASRRQGLGYSTNEKLFF
TRBD1,TRBJ1-2,TRBV24-1,CATSDPGQGAGYTF
NA,TRBJ1-4,TRBV7-6,CASSLNREATNEKLFF
NA,TRBJ1-2,TRBV7-9,CASSWDPGYGYTF
TRBD2,TRBJ2-3,TRBV7-9,CASSFRSGPSTDTQYF
TRBD2,TRBJ2-2,TRBV9,CASSKTSGGNTGELFF
NA,TRBJ1-2,TRBV12-3/TRBV12-4,CASSSYSSGYTF
NA,TRBJ2-7,TRBV3-1,CASSQRGDYEQYF
TRBD2,TRBJ2-1,TRBV12-3/TRBV12-4,CASDTSGGTPYNEQFF
NA,TRBJ1-1,TRBV5-1,CASSVHRNTEAFF
NA,TRBJ2-4,TRBV20-1,CSASQPRADIQYF
NA,TRBJ2-5,TRBV11-3,CASSLGIKIAYQETQYF
NA,TRBJ2-1,TRBV9,CASSVVSGDYNEQFF
NA,TRBJ2-5,TRBV6-2/TRBV6-3,CASIRNGGQGETQYF
NA,TRBJ1-4,TRBV10-2,CASSEQVLMKRLFF
TRBD1,TRBJ1-5,TRBV29-1,CSVGTGGNQPQHF
NA,TRBJ2-3,TRBV19,CASRRLPTRRGDTQYF
TRBD1,TRBJ2-5,TRBV20-1,CSARGGGFGETQYF
TRBD1,TRBJ2-5,TRBV3-1,CASSQTGIQETQYF
NA,TRBJ1-1,TRBV5-1,CASSLRGAGNTEAFF
TRBD2,TRBJ2-5,TRBV7-8,CASSLGTLAGETQYF
NA,TRBJ2-5,TRBV20-1,CRDRSRAERWETQYF
TRBD1,TRBJ2-6,TRBV6-2/TRBV6-3,CASEDRGRPSGANVLTF
TRBD1,TRBJ1-6,TRBV12-3/TRBV12-4,CASSSGTVYNSPLHF
NA,TRBJ2-2,TRBV12-3/TRBV12-4,CASIPGRPRTGELFF
TRBD1,TRBJ1-3,TRBV27,CASSRQGVSGNTIYF
NA,TRBJ2-4,TRBV12-3/TRBV12-4,CASSPGLNGNIQYF
TRBD1,TRBJ1-6,TRBV7-6,CASSPARDRASPLHF
TRBD2,TRBJ2-7,TRBV7-6,CASSSAGGDLYEQYF
NA,TRBJ2-2,TRBV7-3,CASSLGTSNTGELFF
NA,TRBJ1-2,TRBV5-1,CASSLGHENYGYTF
NA,TRBJ2-2,TRBV7-6,CASSLDPGVGAGELFF
NA,TRBJ2-3,TRBV20-1,CSASASAGPDTQYF
NA,TRBJ2-2,TRBV7-8,CASSFSLLTGELFF
NA,TRBJ2-5,TRBV7-2,CASNPLPGPQETQYF
NA,TRBJ2-1,TRBV3-1,CASSRRQAYNEQFF
NA,TRBJ1-4,TRBV7-9,CASSLAGGEKLFF